The 17 T cell receptor beta chains reported below all come from one sample, sequenced in a study of blood T cell repertoires in COVID-19. The data were produced by immunoSEQ multiplex PCR, yet TCRdb's version contains in-frame clones alone and is incomplete. Altogether around 190,000 clones are present, around 84% being singletons, with the ten largest covering approximately 5%. The sample was peripheral blood. Source of these receptors: a woman at least 80 years old with acute or convalescent COVID-19.

The chain employs TRBV3-1 (or the pseudogene TRBV3-2) and TRBJ1-6; weak D call: TRBD1 (6 bases). V lost 1 base, J lost 4 bases, and 8 bases lay in between. The V gene's germline CDR1 is LGHDT and CDR2 YNNKEL (reference sequence). CDR3 length: 15 residues. CDR3 DNA: TGTGCCAGCAGCCAAGCTAGGGGGTATAATTCACCCCTCCACTTT. Residues: CASSQARGYNSPLHF.

This clone was seen a handful of times. The genes are TRBV28 and TRBJ2-7, with D perhaps TRBD2 (6 bases). Trimming left V 6 bases short and J 0 bases short, with 21 bases between. Germline V gene data show CDR1 as MDHEN and CDR2 as SYDVKM. CDR3 size: 17 residues. CDR3 sequence (DNA): TGTGCCAGCAGCTTCGTTATAGCGGATGGAAGCTCCTACGAGCAGTACTTC. Residues: CASSFVIADGSSYEQYF.

This clone appeared a single time. This chain links TRBV2 with TRBJ1-6, with a possible D match to TRBD1 (5 bases). Germline V gene lookup returns CDR1 SNHLY and CDR2 FYNNEI. The length of the CDR3 is 15 residues. V lost 1 base and J lost 13, with 17 bases in between. In DNA, the CDR3 is TGTGCCAGCAGTGAAGGGTGGGGCAGAAACTACCCCCTCCACTTT. Its protein product is CASSEGWGRNYPLHF.

The V call is TRBV7-2, the J call TRBJ1-5; 8 nucleotides align to TRBD1. The J segment lost 5 bases and the V segment lost 5 bases, leaving 5 bases of the junction unmatched. The CDR3 spans 14 residues. Germline values: CDR1 SGHTA, CDR2 FQGNSA. The chain's CDR3 is CASSPTGAYQPQHF. The CDR3, as DNA: TGTGCCAGCAGCCCGACAGGGGCTTATCAGCCCCAGCATTTT.

V is TRBV18 and J is TRBJ2-3; D gene uncertain. CDR3 length: 13 amino acids. V lost 3 bases, J lost 8 bases, and 12 bases lay in between. The germline CDR1 and CDR2 sequences are KGHSH and LQKENI. The CDR3: CASSPTFEATQYF. In DNA, the CDR3 is TGTGCCAGCTCACCTACATTCGAGGCTACGCAGTATTTT.

The chain employs TRBV12-3 or TRBV12-4 and TRBJ1-6; D is undetermined. The CDR3 loop spans 13 amino acids. V shed 6 bases and J shed 8 bases, with 11 bases lying between them. CDR3 protein: CASSSGSYSPLHF. The CDR3 coding sequence is TGTGCCAGCAGCTCCGGGAGTTATTCACCCCTCCACTTT.

The chain couples TRBV7-8 to TRBJ1-6; maybe TRBD1 (6 bases). The CDR3 is made up of 17 amino acids. CDR1 is SGHVS and CDR2 is FQNEAQ in the germline V gene. The V and J ends lost 1 base and 7 bases respectively, with 17 bases between them. The CDR3 spells CASSLGRRGSGNSPLHF. The CDR3, as DNA: TGTGCCAGCAGCTTAGGTCGCAGGGGCAGCGGAAATTCACCCCTCCACTTT.

The chain joins TRBV6-5 to TRBJ1-4; D is unclear. The V end lost 9 bases, the J end lost 2 bases, and 10 bases lay between the germline ends. This CDR3 contains 13 residues. Germline CDR1 reads MNHEY; CDR2 reads SVGAGI. CDR3 region: CASRRSTNEKLFF. The CDR3 nucleotides read TGTGCCAGTCGGCGGAGTACTAATGAAAAACTGTTTTTT.

This CDR3 reads CASSLLAGSYNEQFF. In DNA form, the CDR3 reads TGTGCCAGCAGCTTATTAGCGGGGTCCTACAATGAGCAGTTCTTC. The gene calls are TRBV11-2 and TRBJ2-1; 8 bases align to TRBD2. This CDR3 is built from 15 residues. Germline CDR1 and CDR2: SGHAT and FQNNGV. The junction had 1 base not matched to a gene; V was cut back by 2 bases and J by 1 base.

CDR3 sequence (DNA): TGTGCCAGCAGACAGGTGCGGGGACCCAACTATGGCTACACCTTC. The encoded protein is CASRQVRGPNYGYTF. The chain links TRBV11-2 to TRBJ1-2; a weak D match, TRBD1 (5 bases). Germline V gives CDR1 SGHAT, CDR2 FQNNGV. V lost 6 bases and J 2 bases, leaving 16 bases between the germline ends. This CDR3 is 15 amino acids long.

This chain uses TRBV6-6 with TRBJ1-4; a possible D gene is TRBD1 (5 bases). This CDR3 spans 14 amino acids. The V end was cut by 2 bases, the J end by 8 bases, with 12 bases between. The germline gives CDR1 MNHNY, CDR2 SVGAGI (reference sequence). The chain's CDR3 is CASSYGRAEEKLFF. DNA for the CDR3: TGTGCCAGCAGTTACGGCAGGGCGGAGGAAAAACTGTTTTTT.

V usage is TRBV6-5 and J usage is TRBJ2-7, with D possibly TRBD2 on 6 matching bases. Trimming left V 7 bases short and J 0 bases short, with 13 bases between. The germline CDR1 and CDR2 sequences are MNHEY and SVGAGI. The CDR3 loop spans 14 amino acids. CDR3 nucleotide sequence: TGTGCCAGCAAACGCGGGATGGGCTCCTACGAGCAGTACTTC. Translation gives CASKRGMGSYEQYF.

The J gene is TRBJ1-4, the V gene TRBV5-5, with D unclear. Germline assignment: CDR1 SGHKS and CDR2 YYEKEE (reference sequence). The CDR3 spans 15 residues. The V gene lost 1 base and the J gene lost 3 bases, with 10 bases spanning the gap. The CDR3 protein is CASSLQAGANEKLFF. CDR3 DNA: TGTGCCAGCAGCTTGCAGGCAGGTGCTAATGAAAAACTGTTTTTT.

Here the CDR3 reads CASSLRRSASKWETQYF. The CDR3 region has the DNA TGTGCCAGCAGCTTGAGGAGGTCAGCCTCGAAGTGGGAGACCCAGTACTTC. The genes are TRBV7-2 and TRBJ2-5; D is perhaps TRBD2 (5 bases). Germline V CDR1 and CDR2: SGHTA, FQGNSA. Trimming removed 3 bases at V and 5 bases at J, with 22 bases between. This CDR3 is built from 17 residues.

The chain combines TRBV19 with TRBJ1-2, with 7 bases identical to TRBD1. The CDR3 length is 13 residues. V trimming: 5 bases; J trimming: 5 bases; junction bases outside the gene matches: 5. Germline V gives CDR1 LNHDA, CDR2 SQIVND (reference sequence). This CDR3 reads CASSSTGLYGYTF. CDR3 DNA sequence: TGTGCCAGTAGTTCGACAGGGTTATATGGCTACACCTTC.

There are a few counts of this clone. This chain links TRBV7-2 with TRBJ1-5, with D tentatively TRBD1 (6 bases). V lost 3 bases to trimming and J lost 4 bases, with 16 bases between them. This CDR3 contains 16 residues. Germline V CDR1 and CDR2: SGHTA, FQGNSA. CDR3 nucleotides: TGTGCCAGCAGCTTTGGGCCCGACAGGAAGAATCAGCCCCAGCATTTT. It codes for CASSFGPDRKNQPQHF.

V and J are TRBV28 and TRBJ1-2; 9 bases map to TRBD1. This CDR3 has 14 amino acids. Trimming took 6 bases from V and 1 from J; bases not matched to a gene: 3. Germline loops: CDR1 MDHEN, CDR2 SYDVKM. The CDR3 here is CASSRDRVNYGYTF. CDR3 in DNA: TGTGCCAGCAGCCGGGACAGGGTTAACTATGGCTACACCTTC.